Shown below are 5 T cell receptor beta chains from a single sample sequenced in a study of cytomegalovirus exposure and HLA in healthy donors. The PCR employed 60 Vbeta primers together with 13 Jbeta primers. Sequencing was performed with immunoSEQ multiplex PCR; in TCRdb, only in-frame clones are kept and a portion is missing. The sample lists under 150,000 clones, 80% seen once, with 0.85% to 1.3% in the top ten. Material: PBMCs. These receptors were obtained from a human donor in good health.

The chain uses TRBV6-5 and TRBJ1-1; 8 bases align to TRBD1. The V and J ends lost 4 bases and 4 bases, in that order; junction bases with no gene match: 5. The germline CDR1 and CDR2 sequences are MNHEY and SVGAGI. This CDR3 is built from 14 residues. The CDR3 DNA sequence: TGTGCCAGCAGTTCCCAGGGGGCGAGCACTGAAGCTTTCTTT. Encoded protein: CASSSQGASTEAFF.

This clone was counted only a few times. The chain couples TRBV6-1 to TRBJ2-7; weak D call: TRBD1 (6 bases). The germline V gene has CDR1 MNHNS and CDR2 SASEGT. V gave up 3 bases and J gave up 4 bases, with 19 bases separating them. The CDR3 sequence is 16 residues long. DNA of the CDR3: TGTGCCAGCAGTGACCGGACAGACGGAAAACCTTACGAGCAGTACTTC. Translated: CASSDRTDGKPYEQYF.

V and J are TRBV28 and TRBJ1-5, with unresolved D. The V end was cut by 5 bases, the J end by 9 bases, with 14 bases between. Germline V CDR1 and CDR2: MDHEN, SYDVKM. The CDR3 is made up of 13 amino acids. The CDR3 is CASSPPSGWPQHF. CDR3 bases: TGTGCCAGCAGTCCGCCCAGCGGTTGGCCCCAGCATTTT.

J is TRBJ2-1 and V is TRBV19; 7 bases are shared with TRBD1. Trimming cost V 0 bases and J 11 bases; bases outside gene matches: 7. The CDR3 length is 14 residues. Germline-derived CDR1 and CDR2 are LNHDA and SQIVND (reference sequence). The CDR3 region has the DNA TGTGCCAGTAGTATAGACCCCCGGGACAGAAAGCAGTTCTTC. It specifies CASSIDPRDRKQFF.

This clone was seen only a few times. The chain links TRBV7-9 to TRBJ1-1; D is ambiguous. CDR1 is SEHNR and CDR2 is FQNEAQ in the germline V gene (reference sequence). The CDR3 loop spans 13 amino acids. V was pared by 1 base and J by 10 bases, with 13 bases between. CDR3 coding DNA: TGTGCCAGCAGCTTAGGCACAGCCTCTGGAGCTTTCTTT. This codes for CASSLGTASGAFF.